This is a list of T cell receptor beta chains from one sample in a study of OX40 agonist ivuxolimab in advanced cancers. Here immunoSEQ multiplex PCR was the method, and the copy in TCRdb shows in-frame clones only, minus some. The sample lists some 19,000 clones, roughly 80% occurring once. Sequences were derived from CD4+ or CD8+ T cells sorted from blood, sampled in a trial of the OX40 agonist ivuxolimab. Receptor source: an adult with an advanced solid tumor such as melanoma, head and neck, liver or kidney cancer. CDR3s include the opening cysteine and the closing phenylalanine or tryptophan. The order of the fields is clone size, D gene, V gene, J gene, CDR3 protein, CDR3 DNA. The D gene is left open where the match is weak. Part of the rows lack a size; the others show once, few, many or a class for expanded clones.

size: .
D: .
V: TRBV11-3
J: TRBJ2-3
CDR3: CASSRQGGITDTQYF
DNA: TGTGCCAGCAGCCGTCAGGGGGGGATCACAGATACGCAGTATTTT

size: once
D: .
V: TRBV6-5
J: TRBJ1-2
CDR3: CASRTASSNYGYTF
DNA: TGTGCCAGCAGGACCGCTTCATCTAACTATGGCTACACCTTC

size: few
D: .
V: TRBV2
J: TRBJ2-7
CDR3: CASSGTDYAYEQYF
DNA: TGTGCCAGCAGTGGGACAGACTACGCCTACGAGCAGTACTTC

size: .
D: TRBD1
V: TRBV28
J: TRBJ1-2
CDR3: CASSLLRGPDGYTF
DNA: TGTGCCAGCAGTTTATTAAGGGGGCCCGATGGCTACACCTTC

size: .
D: TRBD1
V: TRBV2
J: TRBJ1-1
CDR3: CASSEVRLGQGGSEAFF
DNA: TGTGCCAGCAGTGAAGTACGGTTAGGACAGGGTGGCTCTGAAGCTTTCTTT

size: .
D: TRBD2
V: TRBV18
J: TRBJ2-1
CDR3: CASSPQGGPDQEQFF
DNA: TGTGCCAGCTCACCCCAGGGAGGGCCAGACCAGGAGCAGTTCTTC

size: .
D: TRBD2
V: TRBV7-3
J: TRBJ2-1
CDR3: CASSRSGGQSEQFF
DNA: TGTGCCAGCAGCCGTAGCGGGGGTCAATCGGAGCAGTTCTTC

size: .
D: .
V: TRBV9
J: TRBJ2-7
CDR3: CASSVGSSYEQYF
DNA: TGTGCCAGCAGCGTAGGGAGCTCCTACGAGCAGTACTTC

size: few
D: .
V: TRBV6-5
J: TRBJ2-7
CDR3: CASSYSPGQRGEQYF
DNA: TGTGCCAGCAGTTACTCGCCCGGACAGAGGGGAGAGCAGTACTTC

size: .
D: TRBD2
V: TRBV6-1
J: TRBJ2-3
CDR3: CASTSRLASSDTQYF
DNA: TGTGCCAGCACATCGAGACTAGCGTCTTCGGATACGCAGTATTTT

size: .
D: TRBD2
V: TRBV7-6
J: TRBJ2-3
CDR3: CASSLFAGGPGADTQYF
DNA: TGTGCCAGCAGCTTATTTGCGGGAGGGCCTGGGGCAGATACGCAGTATTTT

size: .
D: .
V: TRBV6-5
J: TRBJ1-2
CDR3: CASSYSRGLASGYTF
DNA: TGTGCCAGCAGTTACTCGAGGGGCTTGGCTTCTGGCTACACCTTC

size: .
D: .
V: TRBV7-2
J: TRBJ1-6
CDR3: CASSLAGRNSPLHF
DNA: TGTGCCAGCAGCTTAGCGGGCCGTAATTCACCCCTCCACTTT

size: .
D: TRBD1
V: TRBV6-6
J: TRBJ1-2
CDR3: CASSYYLGQGARGYTF
DNA: TGTGCCAGCAGTTATTATCTGGGACAGGGGGCGCGTGGCTACACCTTC

size: .
D: .
V: TRBV28
J: TRBJ1-5
CDR3: CASSLGGYSNQPQHF
DNA: TGTGCCAGCAGTTTGGGAGGGTATAGCAATCAGCCCCAGCATTTT

size: .
D: .
V: TRBV14
J: TRBJ2-7
CDR3: CASNKGVGEQYF
DNA: TGTGCCAGCAATAAGGGGGTCGGCGAGCAGTACTTC

size: .
D: .
V: TRBV11-2
J: TRBJ2-6
CDR3: CASSLYNSGANVLTF
DNA: TGTGCCAGCAGCTTATATAACTCTGGGGCCAACGTCCTGACTTTC

size: .
D: .
V: TRBV11-3
J: TRBJ1-2
CDR3: CASGTGGGFANYGYTF
DNA: TGTGCCAGCGGCACCGGAGGAGGGTTTGCTAACTATGGCTACACCTTC

size: .
D: .
V: TRBV11-3
J: TRBJ2-7
CDR3: CASSLDRSSVYEQYF
DNA: TGTGCCAGCAGCTTAGATCGGAGTTCGGTCTACGAGCAGTACTTC

size: .
D: TRBD2
V: TRBV11-2
J: TRBJ2-7
CDR3: CASSSRIAGSPPNEQYF
DNA: TGTGCCAGCAGCTCCCGAATAGCGGGGAGTCCCCCGAACGAGCAGTACTTC

size: .
D: .
V: TRBV11-2
J: TRBJ2-5
CDR3: CASSLTETQYF
DNA: TGTGCCAGCAGCCTGACGGAGACCCAGTACTTC

size: .
D: TRBD2
V: TRBV19
J: TRBJ2-1
CDR3: CASSIASGGSGRVNEQFF
DNA: TGTGCCAGTAGTATAGCTTCCGGCGGTAGCGGGAGAGTAAATGAGCAGTTCTTC

size: .
D: .
V: TRBV7-6
J: TRBJ2-7
CDR3: CASSESSYEQYF
DNA: TGTGCCAGCAGCGAGAGCTCCTACGAGCAGTACTTC

size: .
D: .
V: TRBV6-6
J: TRBJ2-7
CDR3: CASSPGGYEQYF
DNA: TGTGCCAGCAGCCCCGGGGGTTACGAGCAGTACTTC

size: .
D: .
V: TRBV6-5
J: TRBJ2-7
CDR3: CASSFRPTYEQYF
DNA: TGTGCCAGCAGTTTCAGACCCACCTACGAGCAGTACTTC

size: .
D: TRBD2
V: TRBV6-6
J: TRBJ2-5
CDR3: CASRTRLAVIETQYF
DNA: TGTGCCAGCAGGACTCGACTAGCGGTCATAGAGACCCAGTACTTC

size: .
D: .
V: TRBV19
J: TRBJ1-2
CDR3: CASSIWGTNYGYTF
DNA: TGTGCCAGTAGTATTTGGGGGACTAACTATGGCTACACCTTC

size: .
D: .
V: TRBV7-9
J: TRBJ2-2
CDR3: CASSLAANTGELFF
DNA: TGTGCCAGCAGCTTAGCAGCGAACACCGGGGAGCTGTTTTTT

size: .
D: TRBD1
V: TRBV27
J: TRBJ1-2
CDR3: CASSWGAWDRGVLGYGYTF
DNA: TGTGCCAGCAGTTGGGGGGCGTGGGACAGGGGGGTCTTAGGGTATGGCTACACCTTC

size: .
D: .
V: TRBV20-1
J: TRBJ2-1
CDR3: CSARLVNEQFF
DNA: TGCAGTGCTAGACTAGTCAATGAGCAGTTCTTC

size: once
D: TRBD1
V: TRBV9
J: TRBJ2-7
CDR3: CASSARTGTGRDEQYF
DNA: TGTGCCAGCAGCGCCCGGACAGGGACAGGGAGGGACGAGCAGTACTTC

size: .
D: .
V: TRBV5-4
J: TRBJ2-3
CDR3: CASSLVSDDTQYF
DNA: TGTGCCAGCAGCTTGGTGTCCGATGATACGCAGTATTTT

size: .
D: TRBD1
V: TRBV7-6
J: TRBJ1-1
CDR3: CASSLNRGELAFF
DNA: TGTGCCAGCAGCTTAAACAGGGGGGAGTTAGCTTTCTTT

size: .
D: TRBD1
V: TRBV9
J: TRBJ1-2
CDR3: CASSGLQGARYTF
DNA: TGTGCCAGCAGCGGCTTACAGGGGGCGAGGTACACCTTC

size: .
D: .
V: TRBV27
J: TRBJ1-5
CDR3: CASSFGVDSNQPQHF
DNA: TGTGCCAGCAGTTTCGGAGTAGATAGCAATCAGCCCCAGCATTTT